This T cell receptor beta chain was retrieved from a study of response to subunit inactivated influenza vaccine (dated by TCRdb to the late 2010s). Regarding the complete study: Deep quantitative T cell receptor repertoire profiling was used in the study to track responses to a trivalent subunit inactivated influenza vaccine. What the study reported, not specific to this receptor: The authors proposed that each seasonal influenza vaccination may bring in only a limited number of new T cells.

The trim is 2 bases for V and 4 bases for J, with a gap of 15 bases between the germline ends. CDR3 length: 16 amino acids, cysteine to phenylalanine. Only the CDR3 part of the read is kept: 48 bases, read in frame from the first base. CDR1 and CDR2 (MNHEY, SVGAGI) derive from the germline V gene. Concerning this clonotype: Its antigen is still unknown. No much larger clone is present one base from it, and per-base qualities are unavailable.

Libraries were prepared through RT-PCR. Sequencing took place on an Illumina HiSeq 2500. TCRdb reprocessed the public reads (quality trimming at Q25 with fastp, clone calling with MiXCR) and kept in-frame beta chains. Each record represents a unique CDR3 protein, reported with the most common genes and DNA among its rows. The sample table lists fewer than 250,000 distinct CDR3 sequences, approximately 15% of them with a count of one. The ten biggest clones cover roughly 25% of the sample. Rearrangement joined TRBV6-5 to TRBJ2-1; the D gene cannot be resolved beyond TRBD1 or TRBD2, each matching 5 bases. This clonotype was obtained from a man in his fifties who received an inactivated influenza vaccine. Donor details come from another sample of the same person, matched by shared clones. The sample in question was CD8+ T cells sorted from PBMCs, obtained more than 4 days after vaccination. The DNA reads as follows: TGTGCCAGCAGTTACCGGATACGGGACGCATACAATGAGCAGTTCTTC. This translates into CASSYRIRDAYNEQFF.